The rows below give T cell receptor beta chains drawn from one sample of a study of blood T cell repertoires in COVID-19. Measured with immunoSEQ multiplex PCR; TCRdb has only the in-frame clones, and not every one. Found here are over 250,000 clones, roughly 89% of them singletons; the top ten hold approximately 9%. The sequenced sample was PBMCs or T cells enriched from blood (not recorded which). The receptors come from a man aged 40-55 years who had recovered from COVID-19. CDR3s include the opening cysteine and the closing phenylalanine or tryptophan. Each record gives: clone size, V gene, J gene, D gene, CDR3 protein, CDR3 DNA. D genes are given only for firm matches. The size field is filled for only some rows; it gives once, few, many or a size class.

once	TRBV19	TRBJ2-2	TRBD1	CASITQGANTGELFF	TGTGCCAGTATCACCCAGGGGGCGAACACCGGGGAGCTGTTTTTT
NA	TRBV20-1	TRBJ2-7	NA	CSASSSYDSANYEQYF	TGCAGTGCTAGTAGCTCATACGATAGCGCAAACTACGAGCAGTACTTC
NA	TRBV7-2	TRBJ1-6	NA	CASSWESSPLHF	TGTGCCAGCAGCTGGGAGAGTTCACCCCTCCACTTT
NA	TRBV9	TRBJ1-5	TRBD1	CASSEGYRGQGPQHF	TGTGCCAGCAGCGAGGGTTACAGGGGTCAAGGGCCCCAGCATTTT
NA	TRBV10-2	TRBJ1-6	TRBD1	CASYPTGKGSPLHF	TGCGCCAGCTACCCGACAGGGAAGGGTTCACCCCTCCACTTT
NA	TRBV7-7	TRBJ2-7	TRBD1	CASSLNPGQGAYEQYF	TGTGCTAGCAGCTTAAATCCGGGACAGGGGGCCTACGAGCAGTACTTC
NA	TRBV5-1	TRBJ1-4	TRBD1	CASSRGSGTENEKLFF	TGCGCCAGCAGTCGAGGCTCCGGGACAGAAAATGAAAAACTGTTTTTT
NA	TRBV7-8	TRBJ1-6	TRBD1	CASSLVGTGGSNSPLHF	TGTGCCAGCAGCTTAGTAGGGACAGGGGGATCTAATTCACCCCTCCACTTT
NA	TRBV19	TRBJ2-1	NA	CASSHDRSSYNEQFF	TGTGCCAGTAGTCATGACAGGAGCTCCTACAATGAGCAGTTCTTC
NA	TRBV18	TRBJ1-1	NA	CASSPPTVGSTEAFF	TGTGCCAGCTCACCACCGACCGTAGGGAGTACTGAAGCTTTCTTT
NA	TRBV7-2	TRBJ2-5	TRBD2	CASSLGPGTSGRQETQYF	TGTGCCAGCAGCCTGGGGCCCGGGACTAGCGGGAGACAAGAGACCCAGTACTTC
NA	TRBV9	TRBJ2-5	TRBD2	CASSFGLAAQETQYF	TGTGCCAGCAGCTTTGGACTAGCGGCCCAAGAGACCCAGTACTTC
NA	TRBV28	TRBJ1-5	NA	CASKGNQPQHF	TGTGCCAGCAAGGGGAATCAGCCCCAGCATTTT
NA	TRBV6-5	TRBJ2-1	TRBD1	CASSLETGPNEQFF	TGTGCCAGCAGTCTGGAGACAGGGCCCAATGAGCAGTTCTTC
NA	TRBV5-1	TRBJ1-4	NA	CASSLGVYQDEKLFF	TGCGCCAGCAGCTTGGGTGTATATCAGGATGAAAAACTGTTTTTT
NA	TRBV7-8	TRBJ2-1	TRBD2	CASSSTLADYDEQFF	TGTGCCAGCAGCTCAACCCTAGCGGACTACGATGAGCAGTTCTTC
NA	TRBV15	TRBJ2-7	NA	CATSRPLQNQYF	TGTGCCACCAGCAGACCGCTCCAGAATCAGTACTTC
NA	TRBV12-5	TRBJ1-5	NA	CASGLPRRGGDQPQHF	TGTGCTAGTGGTTTGCCAAGGAGGGGGGGGGATCAGCCCCAGCATTTT
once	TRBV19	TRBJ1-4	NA	CASSIQRASANEKLFF	TGTGCCAGTAGTATCCAGAGGGCGTCGGCTAATGAAAAACTGTTTTTT
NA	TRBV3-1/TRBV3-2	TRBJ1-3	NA	CASSHSRGFGNTIYF	TGTGCCAGCAGCCACAGCAGGGGCTTTGGAAACACCATATATTTT
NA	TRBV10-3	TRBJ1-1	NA	CAISESVTGYTEAFF	TGTGCCATCAGTGAGTCGGTGACAGGATACACTGAAGCTTTCTTT
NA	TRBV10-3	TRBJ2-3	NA	CAISAVTSTDTQYF	TGTGCCATCAGCGCTGTCACTAGCACAGATACGCAGTATTTT
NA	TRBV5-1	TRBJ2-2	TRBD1	CASSLLQGAGTGELFF	TGCGCCAGCAGCTTGCTGCAGGGGGCAGGGACCGGGGAGCTGTTTTTT
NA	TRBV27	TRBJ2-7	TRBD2	CASSLAAGAYEQYF	TGTGCCAGCAGTTTGGCAGCGGGAGCTTACGAGCAGTACTTC
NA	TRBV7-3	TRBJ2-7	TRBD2	CASSLGGSDEQYF	TGTGCCAGCAGCTTGGGGGGGTCGGACGAGCAGTACTTC
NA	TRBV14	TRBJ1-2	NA	CASSQFGEKYYGYTF	TGTGCCAGCAGCCAATTCGGGGAGAAGTACTATGGCTACACCTTC
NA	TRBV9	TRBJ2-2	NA	CASSVAEWTGELFF	TGTGCCAGCAGCGTAGCTGAGTGGACCGGGGAGCTGTTTTTT
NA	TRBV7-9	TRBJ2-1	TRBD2	CASSFGGSPSYNEQFF	TGTGCCAGCAGCTTCGGCGGGAGTCCATCCTACAATGAGCAGTTCTTC
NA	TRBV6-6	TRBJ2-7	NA	CASSYSRTVYEQYF	TGTGCCAGCAGTTACTCCAGGACAGTCTACGAGCAGTACTTC
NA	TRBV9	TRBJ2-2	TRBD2	CASSREGSGELFF	TGTGCCAGCAGCCGGGAGGGGAGCGGGGAGCTGTTTTTT
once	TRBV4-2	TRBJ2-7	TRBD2	CASSQETGLADYEQYF	TGTGCCAGCAGCCAAGAAACAGGACTAGCGGACTACGAGCAGTACTTC
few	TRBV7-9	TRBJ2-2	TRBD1	CASSHGQGFFTGELFF	TGTGCCAGCAGCCATGGACAGGGTTTTTTTACCGGGGAGCTGTTTTTT